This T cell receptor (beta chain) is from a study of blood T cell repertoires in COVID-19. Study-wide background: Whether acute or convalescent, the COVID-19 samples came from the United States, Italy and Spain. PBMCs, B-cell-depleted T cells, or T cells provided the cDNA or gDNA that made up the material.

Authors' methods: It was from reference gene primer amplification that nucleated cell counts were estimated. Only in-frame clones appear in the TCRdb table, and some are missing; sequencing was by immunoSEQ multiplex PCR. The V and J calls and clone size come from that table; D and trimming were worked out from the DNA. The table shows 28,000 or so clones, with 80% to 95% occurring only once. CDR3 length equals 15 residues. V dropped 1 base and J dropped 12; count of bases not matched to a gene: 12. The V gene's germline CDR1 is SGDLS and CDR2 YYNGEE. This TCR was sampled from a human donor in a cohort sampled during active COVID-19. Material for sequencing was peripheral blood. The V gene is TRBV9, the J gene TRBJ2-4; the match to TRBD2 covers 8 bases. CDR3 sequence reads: CASSVRETAGGRQYF. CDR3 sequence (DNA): TGTGCCAGCAGCGTAAGGGAGACGGCGGGGGGCCGTCAGTACTTC. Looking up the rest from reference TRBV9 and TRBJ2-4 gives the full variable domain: DSGVTQTPKHLITATGQRVTLRCSPRSGDLSVYWYQQSLDQGLQFLIQYYNGEERAKGNILERFSAQQFPDLHSELNLSSLELGDSALYFCASSVRETAGGRQYFGAGTRLSVL.